This TCR beta chain comes out of a study of cytomegalovirus exposure and HLA in healthy donors. Study-level points and caveats: Usually a TCR sequence was rare, but some public TCRs were found in many donors. Among TCR beta chains of equal frequency, HLA-associated ones were more clonally expanded in a later analysis.

This clone was detected only a few times. No antigen is known for it. The PCR was carried out with 60 Vbeta primers and 13 Jbeta primers. Methods used by the authors: Later, an analysis found 75 million to 90 million unique TCR beta chains, and approximately 10 million of these were shared. Only in-frame clones appear in the TCRdb table, and some are missing; sequencing was by immunoSEQ multiplex PCR. The V and J calls and clone size were taken over from that table, and D and trimming were inferred from the DNA. The sample includes tens of thousands of clones, 70% to 80% of them seen just once. V lost 5 bases to trimming and J lost 4 bases, with 14 bases between them. The CDR3 covers 15 residues. Germline assignment: CDR1 LGHNA and CDR2 YSLEER.

V and J are TRBV4-3 and TRBJ1-4; D gene unclear. The sequence derives from a woman in her thirties or forties in good health and CMV-seropositive. Material for sequencing was PBMCs. In nucleotides, the CDR3 is TGCGCCAGCAGCGTCAGTATGGCAGTTAATGAAAAACTGTTTTTT. Translating it yields CASSVSMAVNEKLFF.